This T cell receptor (beta chain) was sequenced for a study of blood T cell repertoires in COVID-19. Per the study methods: The assay estimated nucleated cells by amplifying reference gene primers. Here immunoSEQ multiplex PCR was the method, and the copy in TCRdb shows in-frame clones only, minus some. V, J and clone size are those of that table, while D and trimming were read from the DNA. Found here are approximately 170,000 clones, 83% of them singletons; the top ten hold approximately 19%. The V and J ends lost 5 bases and 5 bases respectively, with 12 bases between them. Germline assignment: CDR1 SGHTA and CDR2 FQGTGA. The CDR3 totals 14 residues.

Material: peripheral blood. This chain links TRBV7-3 with TRBJ2-2; D is undetermined. This TCR came from a woman aged 65 to 85 who had recovered from COVID-19. The CDR3 spells CASSPLSSTGELFF. The DNA of the CDR3 is TGTGCCAGCAGCCCCCTTTCGTCTACCGGGGAGCTGTTTTTT.